A single sample gave rise to the 17 T cell receptor beta chains below, sequenced in a study of cytomegalovirus exposure and HLA in healthy donors. 60 Vbeta and 13 Jbeta primers were used in PCR. Method: immunoSEQ multiplex PCR; TCRdb's copy keeps in-frame clones and lacks some. The data hold some 95,000 clones, with 60% to 75% observed a single time. The sample taken for sequencing was PBMCs. Receptor source: a female donor in good health and CMV-seronegative.

The chain joins TRBV14 to TRBJ2-1; tentatively, D is TRBD1 (6 bases). Germline CDR1 and CDR2: SGHDN and FVKESK. V was clipped by 4 bases and J by 4 bases, with 14 bases between them. The CDR3 runs to 15 residues. In nucleotides, the CDR3 is TGTGCCAGCAGCCCTAGGACAGCCAGGTACAATGAGCAGTTCTTC. This translates into CASSPRTARYNEQFF.

The J gene is TRBJ2-5, the V gene TRBV16; no definite D call. This CDR3 comprises 12 residues. With 1 base removed from V and 5 bases from J, the gap between germline ends came to 5 bases. Germline CDR1 KGHSY, CDR2 FQNENV. This CDR3 is CASSQFGETQYF. The CDR3 DNA reads TGTGCCAGCAGCCAATTTGGCGAGACCCAGTACTTC.

The J gene is TRBJ1-5, the V gene TRBV7-9; D call uncertain. Germline V gene lookup returns CDR1 SEHNR and CDR2 FQNEAQ (reference sequence). Trimming cost V 3 bases and J 5 bases, with 5 bases left between them. The CDR3 extends over 12 amino acids. CDR3 protein: CASSFLDQPQHF. CDR3 nucleotides: TGTGCCAGCAGCTTTTTAGATCAGCCCCAGCATTTT.

Comment on this clone: One end of the junction fails to match germline, which may point to a read error. The rearrangement links TRBV18 to TRBJ1-3; 7 bases fit TRBD1. Germline values: CDR1 KGHSH, CDR2 LQKENI. The CDR3 extends over 16 amino acids. CDR3 nucleotide sequence: TGTGCCAGCTCATCGCCCCCGGGACAGAGGGGAAACGCCATATATTTT. Residues: CASSSPPGQRGNAIYF.

CDR3 residues: CASRDRDRGRETQYF. DNA for the CDR3: TGTGCCAGCAGGGACCGGGACAGGGGTAGGGAGACCCAGTACTTC. The rearrangement uses TRBV6-5 and TRBJ2-5, with 10 bases fitting TRBD1. The germline V gene has CDR1 MNHEY and CDR2 SVGAGI. CDR3 length equals 15 residues. J lost 5 bases, V lost 6 bases, and 9 bases had no gene match.

The V call is TRBV19, the J call TRBJ2-1; 9 bases align to TRBD2. Trimming at V came to 7 bases and at J to 6 bases, leaving 10 bases not matched to a gene. This CDR3 is built from 15 residues. Looked up from germline, CDR1 is LNHDA and CDR2 is SQIVND (reference sequence). CDR3 sequence (DNA): TGTGCCAGTACCCCAGCGGGGGGCTTGTTCAATGAGCAGTTCTTC. Translation gives CASTPAGGLFNEQFF.

The count of this clone is one. The V and J genes are TRBV5-4 and TRBJ1-2; 8 bases line up with TRBD1. V lost 3 bases to trimming and J lost 4 bases; unmatched junction nucleotides: 5. Germline CDR1 is SGHNT and CDR2 is YYREEE (reference sequence). The CDR3 has 14 residues. CDR3 residues: CASSSQGGVYGYTF. In DNA form, the CDR3 reads TGTGCCAGCAGCTCACAGGGGGGAGTCTATGGCTACACCTTC.

A few counts support this clone. The gene calls are TRBV10-3 and TRBJ1-2; 9 nucleotides line up with TRBD1. Germline assignment: CDR1 ENHRY and CDR2 SYGVKD. This CDR3 region has 14 residues. With 6 bases clipped from V and 5 bases from J, the junction kept 7 bases outside the gene matches. This CDR3 reads CAIRAGTGLYGYTF. As DNA, the CDR3 is TGTGCCATCAGAGCCGGGACAGGGCTTTATGGCTACACCTTC.

Concerning this clone: It is unclear where the CDR3 begins or ends on the DNA, so no DNA is shown, and the CDR3 is as TCRdb lists it. The gene calls are TRBV30 and TRBJ2-3; the table's D call TRBD2 went unverified against the DNA. The CDR3 is 13 amino acids in total, end residues counted. Germline-derived CDR1 and CDR2 are GTSNPN and SVGIG (reference sequence). CDR3: CACSAGSTDTQYF.

A single count supports this clone. The chain couples TRBV11-3 to TRBJ2-3; the D is unclear. CDR3 size: 12 residues. Germline assignment: CDR1 SGHNT and CDR2 YENEEA. With 0 bases removed from V and 6 bases from J, the gap between germline ends came to 4 bases. CDR3 DNA sequence: TGTGCCAGCAGCTTAGATCGGGATACGCAGTATTTT. Translated: CASSLDRDTQYF.

This chain uses TRBV2 with TRBJ1-5, with D hard to call. V lost 6 bases to trimming and J lost 7 bases, with 16 bases between them. The germline V gene encodes CDR1 SNHLY and CDR2 FYNNEI. The CDR3 has 14 residues. The CDR3 loop is CASRSGGAGQPQHF. CDR3 DNA: TGTGCCAGCAGATCTGGCGGCGCGGGGCAGCCCCAGCATTTT.

V gene TRBV7-3 combines with J gene TRBJ2-3; 10 bases are shared with TRBD2. Trimming took 2 bases from V and 5 from J; bases not matched to a gene: 4. Per the germline V gene, CDR1 is SGHTA and CDR2 is FQGTGA. The CDR3 has 15 amino acids. The CDR3 spells CASSLLAGVGDTQYF. The CDR3 nucleotides read TGTGCCAGCAGCTTACTAGCGGGAGTCGGAGATACGCAGTATTTT. The full variable domain, rest sourced from reference TRBV7-3 and TRBJ2-3, is GAGVSQTPSNKVTEKGKYVELRCDPISGHTALYWYRQSLGQGPEFLIYFQGTGAADDSGLPNDRFFAVRPEGSVSTLKIQRTERGDSAVYLCASSLLAGVGDTQYFGPGTRLTVL.

The chain couples TRBV11-3 to TRBJ2-2, with 8 bases aligning to TRBD1. The CDR3 sequence is 16 residues long. With 5 bases clipped from V and 0 bases from J, the junction kept 5 bases outside the gene matches. Germline CDR1 and CDR2: SGHNT and YENEEA. CDR3: CASSQHRGTNTGELFF. The CDR3 nucleotides read TGTGCCAGCAGCCAGCACAGGGGGACGAACACCGGGGAGCTGTTTTTT.

The V gene is TRBV27, the J gene TRBJ2-3, with 7 positions matching TRBD2. Trimming at V came to 3 bases and at J to 4 bases, leaving 4 bases not matched to a gene. The CDR3 consists of 14 residues. Germline V lookup: CDR1 MNHEY, CDR2 SMNVEV (reference sequence). DNA of the CDR3: TGTGCCAGCAGTTTTGGGCTAGCGGCAGATACGCAGTATTTT. The encoded protein is CASSFGLAADTQYF.

The chain is built from TRBV10-3 and TRBJ2-2; TRBD2 matches at 9 bases. V lost 3 bases, J lost 6 bases, and 8 bases stayed unmatched. CDR1 and CDR2 from the germline V gene are ENHRY and SYGVKD. The CDR3 runs to 16 residues. For the CDR3, the DNA is TGTGCCATCAGTGATCGGGTAGCGGGAGTACCCGGGGAGCTGTTTTTT. This translates into CAISDRVAGVPGELFF.

This chain connects TRBV7-2 to TRBJ2-5, with 12 bases matching TRBD2. From germline, CDR1 is SGHTA and CDR2 FQGNSA. The V and J ends lost 4 bases and 6 bases, in that order; junction bases with no gene match: 9. The CDR3 has 16 residues. CDR3 in amino acids: CASSSSGGALIKTQYF. Written as DNA, the CDR3 is TGTGCCAGCAGCTCTAGCGGGGGGGCCCTTATAAAGACCCAGTACTTC.

In this sample, this clone turned up a few times. This chain links TRBV5-1 with TRBJ2-1; unclear D gene. The CDR3 sequence is 13 residues long. Germline V lookup: CDR1 SGHRS, CDR2 YFSETQ. V lost 0 bases to trimming and J lost 5 bases, with 6 bases between them. The DNA of the CDR3 is TGCGCCAGCAGCTTGGGTATTGACAATGAGCAGTTCTTC. Translating it yields CASSLGIDNEQFF.